This TCR beta chain is from a study of identical twins. There are a few counts of this clonotype. Its specificity is not known. Study-wide results and caveats: Conclusions rested on cross-sectional statistics rather than following the same donors.

This CDR3 contains 14 residues. V lost 5 bases and J 0 bases, leaving 10 bases between the germline ends. No donor was unhealthy or non-Caucasian. Unique molecular identifiers were present on the cDNA, and a universal primer site came from template switching. TCRdb re-analysed the 5' RACE reads in MiXCR, keeping a single row per CDR3 protein. In the table there are hundreds of thousands of distinct CDR3 sequences, 5.5% to 6.5% of which are singletons. The clonotype was recovered from a man between 18 and 29 years old in good health. The chain employs TRBV12-3 or TRBV12-4 and TRBJ2-5, with D uncertain. The sample comprised naive T cells sorted from blood. CDR3 DNA: TGTGCCAGCAGTAACGTGGGGTACCAAGAGACCCAGTACTTC. Protein sequence: CASSNVGYQETQYF.